One and the same sample provided the 18 T cell receptor beta chains below, sequenced in a study of T cell repertoires in cytomegalovirus infection. TCRdb re-analysed the reads in MiXCR, keeping a single row per CDR3 protein. The data hold about 230,000 distinct CDR3 sequences, with 22% observed a single time. Sequences were obtained from CD8+ T cells from PBMCs. These receptors originate from a human donor in good health (CMV status not recorded). Some clones in this sample may be carry-over from other donors' samples.

This clonotype was observed a few times. The genes are TRBV20-1 and TRBJ2-7, with TRBD1 identical over 8 bases. The germline V gene has CDR1 DFQATT and CDR2 SNEGSKA (reference sequence). Trimming removed 4 bases from V and 0 bases from J; junction bases left unmatched: 5. The CDR3 extends over 14 amino acids. The CDR3 DNA is TGCAGTGCTAAGGGACAGGAGACCTCCTACGAGCAGTACTTC. This sequence encodes CSAKGQETSYEQYF.

This clonotype appeared a few times. The genes are TRBV2 and TRBJ2-1, with TRBD1 matching 7 bases. The CDR3 is made up of 16 amino acids. Germline CDR1 is SNHLY and CDR2 is FYNNEI. V lost 6 bases, J lost 2 bases, and 10 bases stayed unmatched. CDR3 bases: TGTGCCAGCAGGCCGACCCGGGACAGCACCTACAATGAGCAGTTCTTC. Amino acids: CASRPTRDSTYNEQFF.

This clonotype occurred a few times. The gene calls are TRBV29-1 and TRBJ1-1; D not certain. V lost 5 bases and J 5 bases, leaving 9 bases between the germline ends. The CDR3 is made up of 11 amino acids. Germline CDR1 and CDR2: SQVTM and ANQGSEA. Written as DNA, the CDR3 is TGCAGCGTTCCGGGTGGAACTGAAGCTTTCTTT. It encodes CSVPGGTEAFF.

This clonotype was seen more than once but under ten times. The V gene is TRBV4-1, the J gene TRBJ2-7, with 8 nucleotides matching TRBD1. CDR1 and CDR2 from the germline V gene are MGHRA and YSYEKL. CDR3 length equals 14 residues. With V trimmed by 3 bases and J by 5 bases, 6 bases remained unmatched. The CDR3 sequence: CASSQGQGANEQYF. CDR3 nucleotides: TGCGCCAGCAGCCAGGGGCAGGGGGCCAACGAGCAGTACTTC.

This clonotype has at least ten counts. The rearrangement uses TRBV12-3 or TRBV12-4 and TRBJ1-2; possible D gene TRBD1, 6 bases. The CDR3 loop spans 14 amino acids. V was cut by 4 bases and J by 3 bases, with 12 bases left in between. CDR3 region: CASSSGEGDYGYTF. CDR3 DNA: TGTGCCAGCAGTTCAGGGGAGGGAGACTATGGCTACACCTTC.

This clonotype came up many times. This sequence joins TRBV14 and TRBJ2-3, with D tentatively TRBD2 (6 bases). In germline, CDR1 is SGHDN, CDR2 FVKESK. V shed 1 base and J shed 3 bases, with 8 bases lying between them. CDR3 length: 14 amino acids. The CDR3 coding sequence is TGTGCCAGCAGCCAAGCTGGGACTACAGATACGCAGTATTTT. It is translated as CASSQAGTTDTQYF.

The V and J genes are TRBV20-1 and TRBJ2-5; the D gene is possibly TRBD2 (6 bases). This CDR3 region has 15 residues. The germline gives CDR1 DFQATT, CDR2 SNEGSKA (reference sequence). Trimming removed 0 bases at V and 2 bases at J, with 13 bases between. This CDR3 is CSARDLAGRQETQYF. CDR3 DNA sequence: TGCAGTGCTAGAGATCTGGCAGGGAGGCAAGAGACCCAGTACTTC.

The chain employs TRBV9 and TRBJ2-3; 9 nucleotides match TRBD2. Trimming at V came to 4 bases and at J to 0 bases, leaving 9 bases not matched to a gene. The germline CDR1 and CDR2 sequences are SGDLS and YYNGEE. The CDR3 contains 17 residues. CDR3 loop: CASSLFSSGDSTDTQYF. The CDR3 DNA sequence: TGTGCCAGCAGCCTTTTCTCTAGCGGGGACAGCACAGATACGCAGTATTTT.

The genes are TRBV4-1 and TRBJ2-1; 9 nucleotides match TRBD2. Unmatched junction bases numbered 3, after V lost 3 bases and J lost 3 bases. Germline V gene sequence: CDR1 MGHRA, CDR2 YSYEKL. The CDR3 length is 15 residues. The CDR3 protein is CASSQTSGYYNEQFF. CDR3 coding DNA: TGCGCCAGCAGCCAGACTAGCGGATACTACAATGAGCAGTTCTTC.

The CDR3 reads CSASSGGTQYGNEQYF. The CDR3 region has the DNA TGCAGTGCTAGTAGCGGGGGGACCCAATACGGCAACGAGCAGTACTTC. The V and J genes are TRBV20-1 and TRBJ2-7; 10 bases match TRBD2. Germline V gene lookup returns CDR1 DFQATT and CDR2 SNEGSKA (reference sequence). This CDR3 is built from 16 residues. J was trimmed by 5 bases and V by 3 bases; bases with no gene match: 13.

This clonotype appeared a few times. V is TRBV25-1 and J is TRBJ1-2; D may be TRBD1 (5 bases). This CDR3 is 14 amino acids long. CDR1 is MGHDK and CDR2 is SYGVNS in the germline V gene. The V and J ends lost 4 bases and 4 bases respectively, with 13 bases between them. The CDR3 region is CASSVGAAGYGYTF. CDR3 nucleotide sequence: TGTGCCAGCAGTGTCGGGGCGGCTGGCTATGGCTACACCTTC.

This chain connects TRBV20-1 to TRBJ1-2; weak D call: TRBD1 (5 bases). The CDR3 loop spans 14 amino acids. V was cut by 2 bases and J by 2 bases, with 12 bases left in between. Germline V gene sequence: CDR1 DFQATT, CDR2 SNEGSKA (reference sequence). The CDR3 DNA reads as TGCAGTGCTAGACCGCTCAGGGAGAACTATGGCTACACCTTC. Translating it yields CSARPLRENYGYTF.

The gene calls are TRBV2 and TRBJ2-7; possibly TRBD2 for D (6 bases). Germline CDR1 and CDR2: SNHLY and FYNNEI. V lost 4 bases to trimming and J lost 3 bases, with 10 bases between them. The CDR3 is 13 amino acids. The CDR3 loop reads CASSGFGGYEQYF. CDR3 DNA sequence: TGTGCCAGCAGTGGGTTCGGGGGCTACGAGCAGTACTTC. The entire variable domain, with the rest obtained from reference TRBV2 and TRBJ2-7, is as follows: EPEVTQTPSHQVTQMGQEVILRCVPISNHLYFYWYRQILGQKVEFLVSFYNNEISEKSEIFDDQFSVERPDGSNFTLKIRSTKLEDSAMYFCASSGFGGYEQYFGPGTRLTVT.

At least ten counts were recorded for this clonotype. The genes are TRBV6-5 and TRBJ1-1, with a possible D match to TRBD1 (5 bases). From germline, CDR1 is MNHEY and CDR2 SVGAGI. V was cut by 2 bases and J by 0 bases, with 7 bases left in between. The CDR3 runs to 14 residues. The CDR3 region has the DNA TGTGCCAGCAGTTACGGGGGGATGAACACTGAAGCTTTCTTT. As protein: CASSYGGMNTEAFF.

The chain combines TRBV7-9 with TRBJ1-1; D perhaps matches TRBD1 (6 bases). The CDR3 contains 14 residues. In germline, CDR1 is SEHNR, CDR2 FQNEAQ (reference sequence). Trimming took off 5 bases at V and 3 bases at J, with 13 bases between the two ends. The CDR3 DNA reads as TGTGCCAGCAGCGAGGGGGGAGGTGACACTGAAGCTTTCTTT. Protein sequence: CASSEGGGDTEAFF.

This clonotype was counted at least ten times. The V and J genes are TRBV7-2 and TRBJ2-3; D unclear. The germline V and J ends were trimmed by 1 base and 4 bases, with 9 bases remaining between them. Germline V gene data show CDR1 as SGHTA and CDR2 as FQGNSA. The CDR3 covers 14 residues. The CDR3: CASSLVGSADTQYF. CDR3 DNA sequence: TGTGCCAGCAGCTTAGTCGGTTCGGCAGATACGCAGTATTTT. The variable domain in full, with the rest retrieved from reference TRBV7-2 and TRBJ2-3, is GAGVSQSPSNKVTEKGKDVELRCDPISGHTALYWYRQSLGQGLEFLIYFQGNSAPDKSGLPSDRFSAERTGGSVSTLTIQRTQQEDSAVYLCASSLVGSADTQYFGPGTRLTVL.

Worth noting for this clonotype: This sequence may be a read error, since a much larger clone differs from it by one base. The CDR3 nucleotides read TGTGCCAGCAGCTCCTCCCAATTAAATCCGTCCTACGGGCAGTACTTC. This encodes CASSSSQLNPSYGQYF. The chain has TRBV7-9 and TRBJ2-7; D uncertain. The V gene's germline CDR1 is SEHNR and CDR2 FQNEAQ (reference sequence). The CDR3 consists of 16 residues.

This chain links TRBV14 with TRBJ2-1; the D is unclear. V dropped 2 bases and J dropped 8 bases, with 7 bases sitting between them. Germline V gene sequence: CDR1 SGHDN, CDR2 FVKESK. This CDR3 is 12 amino acids long. The CDR3 nucleotides are TGTGCCAGCAGCCAAACCGGGTATGAGCAGTTCTTC. Its translation is CASSQTGYEQFF. The whole variable domain, remainder taken from reference TRBV14 and TRBJ2-1, is EAGVTQFPSHSVIEKGQTVTLRCDPISGHDNLYWYRRVMGKEIKFLLHFVKESKQDESGMPNNRFLAERTGGTYSTLKVQPAELEDSGVYFCASSQTGYEQFFGPGTRLTVL.